This TCR beta chain was identified during a study of T cell repertoires in cytomegalovirus infection. This clonotype was observed at least ten times. Via MiXCR, TCRdb re-called the reads, giving one row per CDR3 protein. The table lists under 250,000 distinct CDR3 sequences, 9% to 15% of them singletons. This CDR3 is built from 11 residues. The germline V gene encodes CDR1 MDHEN and CDR2 SYDVKM. Trimming left V 5 bases short and J 7 bases short, with 8 bases between. The V call is TRBV28, the J call TRBJ1-1; a weak D match, TRBD1 (5 bases). The TCR comes from a human donor in good health (CMV status not recorded). Some clones in this sample may be carry-over from other donors' samples. Material for sequencing was PBMCs. The DNA for the CDR3 is TGTGCCAGCAGTCAACAGGTTGAAGCTTTCTTT. Translated: CASSQQVEAFF.